The rows below give T cell receptor beta chains drawn from one sample of a study of blood T cell repertoires in COVID-19. TCRdb's copy holds only in-frame clones and misses some; the assay was immunoSEQ multiplex PCR. Of 8,500 to 10,000 clones listed, 80% are singletons. Sequenced material: peripheral blood. The receptors shown here come from a man aged 65-85 years with active COVID-19. The CDR3 runs from the conserved cysteine through the conserved F or W. A D gene is named only where the DNA matches it firmly. Size tells how often a clone was seen (once, few, many) or the class of an expanded clone, and some rows leave it out.

v_gene	j_gene	d_gene	abundance	CDR3nt	CDR3aa
TRBV3-1/TRBV3-2	TRBJ1-6	-	-	TGTGCCAGCAGCCGCTTACCTAGCTCCTATAATTCACCCCTCCACTTT	CASSRLPSSYNSPLHF
TRBV5-1	TRBJ2-1	TRBD2	medium-sized	TGCGCCAGCAGTCCTCGAAGGGCGGGAGACAATGAGCAGTTCTTC	CASSPRRAGDNEQFF
TRBV5-5	TRBJ2-7	TRBD1	-	TGTGCCAGCAGCTTGGGGCAGGGGGCCTACGAGCAGTACTTC	CASSLGQGAYEQYF
TRBV7-9	TRBJ1-3	TRBD1	-	TGTGCCACGCCCTCCCGGGACAGGGAAAACACCATATATTTT	CATPSRDRENTIYF
TRBV5-6	TRBJ1-2	-	-	TGTGCCAGCAGCTCGAATCTATTTAAGGGGTTGGAGAGCTATGGCTACACCTTC	CASSSNLFKGLESYGYTF
TRBV24-1	TRBJ2-1	TRBD2	-	TGTGCCACCAGTGACCTACCGGGACTAGCGGGAGAGGATGAGCAGTTCTTC	CATSDLPGLAGEDEQFF
TRBV2	TRBJ1-1	-	-	TGTGCCAGCAGTGAAACGGTAGAGATCACTGAAGCTTTCTTT	CASSETVEITEAFF
TRBV10-3	TRBJ2-7	-	-	TGTGCCATCACTCCGGGTTTGAGATACGAGCAGTACTTC	CAITPGLRYEQYF
TRBV4-3	TRBJ2-7	TRBD2	-	TGCGCCAGCAGCCAAGGAGTCCTAGCGGGCGCCTACGAGCAGTACTTC	CASSQGVLAGAYEQYF
TRBV5-6	TRBJ1-1	-	-	TGTGCCAGCAGCTTCACCTTCGCGGCTGAAGCTTTCTTT	CASSFTFAAEAFF
TRBV7-3	TRBJ2-3	-	-	TGTGCCAGCAGCGCCTTTGGTGGGCGGGCCGCCCTCCCAGATACGCAGTATTTT	CASSAFGGRAALPDTQYF
TRBV6-1	TRBJ2-7	-	-	TGTGCCAGCAGTGACAGCTCCTACGAGCAGTACTTC	CASSDSSYEQYF
TRBV2	TRBJ2-5	TRBD2	-	TGTGCCAGCTGGCGGGCGGGGGAGGGGGAGACCCAGTACTTC	CASWRAGEGETQYF
TRBV7-2	TRBJ2-2	-	few	TGTGCCAGCAGCCGCCCCGGAGCCGGGGAGCTGTTTTTT	CASSRPGAGELFF
TRBV14	TRBJ1-6	-	-	TGTGCCAGCAGCCGAAAGACAGGAATCGGTTCACCCCTCCACTTT	CASSRKTGIGSPLHF
TRBV2	TRBJ2-7	TRBD1	-	TGTGCCAGCAGCGTCCTCCCAGGGGGATACGAGCAGTACTTC	CASSVLPGGYEQYF
TRBV7-6	TRBJ1-1	TRBD1	-	TGTGCCAGCAGCCCGAGGACAGGAAACTTGAACACTGAAGCTTTCTTT	CASSPRTGNLNTEAFF
TRBV7-2	TRBJ2-3	TRBD2	-	TGTGCCAGCAGGTTGACTAGCGGGAGGGCAGATACGCAGTATTTT	CASRLTSGRADTQYF
TRBV2	TRBJ2-2	-	-	TGTGCCAGCATGATCTTTCTAGGCGGGACCGGGGAGCTGTTTTTT	CASMIFLGGTGELFF
TRBV12-3/TRBV12-4	TRBJ1-6	-	-	TGTGCCAGCAGTTTCCGGGATTCACCCCTCCACTTT	CASSFRDSPLHF
TRBV6-5	TRBJ2-1	-	-	TGTGCCAGCGGGGCGGGAATTGTCAATGAGCAGTTCTTC	CASGAGIVNEQFF
TRBV12-3/TRBV12-4	TRBJ2-2	-	-	TGTGCCAGCAGTACTCTAGGGGCCGGGGAGCTGTTTTTT	CASSTLGAGELFF
TRBV7-2	TRBJ2-7	TRBD2	-	TGTGCCAGCAGCTTAACTCTAGCGGGAGAGTACGAGCAGTACTTC	CASSLTLAGEYEQYF
TRBV27	TRBJ2-1	TRBD1	-	TGTGCCAGCAGTTCAACCCGTGGTACAGGGGGTCCCTACAATGAGCAGTTCTTC	CASSSTRGTGGPYNEQFF
TRBV19	TRBJ2-1	-	-	TGTGCCAGTAGTCTTTATTTATGGCAGTTCTTC	CASSLYLWQFF
TRBV5-1	TRBJ1-3	-	once	TGCGCCAGCATGAGGGCCGGTGGAAACACCATATATTTT	CASMRAGGNTIYF
TRBV12-3/TRBV12-4	TRBJ1-1	-	-	TGTGCCAGCAGTTTGCTACCGAACACTGAAGCTTTCTTT	CASSLLPNTEAFF
TRBV2	TRBJ1-2	-	-	TGTGCCAGCAGTGAAAGCAAGCAGCGCGTCGGCCTGCGGCGTGGCTACACCTTC	CASSESKQRVGLRRGYTF
TRBV7-9	TRBJ2-5	-	-	TGTGCCAGCAGCTTTAGGGGATTGGACCAAGAGACCCAGTACTTC	CASSFRGLDQETQYF
TRBV10-3	TRBJ2-2	-	-	TGTGCCATCAGCCGGACTACCCTGGGGGTGGGCGGGGAGCTGTTTTTT	CAISRTTLGVGGELFF
TRBV4-2	TRBJ2-3	-	-	TGTGCCAGCAGCCAAGCCCCCTTTAGCACAGATACGCAGTATTTT	CASSQAPFSTDTQYF
TRBV7-2	TRBJ2-7	TRBD2	-	TGTGCCAGCAGCTCGACTAGCGGGGGGTCCTACGAGCAGTACTTC	CASSSTSGGSYEQYF
TRBV12-5	TRBJ2-5	TRBD2	-	TGTGCTAGTGGTTTGGTGCTAGCGGGAGCCCCGGAGACCCAGTACTTC	CASGLVLAGAPETQYF
TRBV2	TRBJ2-2	TRBD1	-	TGTGCCAGCAGTGAAGAGGGGGCAGGCGGGGAGCTGTTTTTT	CASSEEGAGGELFF
TRBV20-1	TRBJ1-2	-	-	TGCAGTGCAAGCGGCTACACCTTC	CSASGYTF
TRBV9	TRBJ1-6	-	-	TGTGCCAGCAGCGCTGGGGTCACAGGGTTCAATTCACCCCTCCACTTT	CASSAGVTGFNSPLHF
TRBV9	TRBJ2-3	-	-	TGTGCCAGCAGCTCCAGGGGCTCTAGCACAGATACGCAGTATTTT	CASSSRGSSTDTQYF
TRBV11-1	TRBJ2-7	TRBD2	-	TGTGCCAGCAGCTTAGTCCAGACTAGCAGTAGCGAGCAGTACTTC	CASSLVQTSSSEQYF
TRBV7-7	TRBJ2-7	TRBD2	-	TGTGCTAGCAGCCCAGGACTAGCGGGAGCCGGCGAGCAGTACTTC	CASSPGLAGAGEQYF
TRBV6-5	TRBJ2-1	-	-	TGTGCCAGCAGGGATCGAAAGGGGTCCTACAATGAGCAGTTCTTC	CASRDRKGSYNEQFF
TRBV27	TRBJ2-7	-	once	TGTGCCAGCAGTTTATCGGTACAGGCTTTGGTCGGGCAGTACTTC	CASSLSVQALVGQYF
TRBV9	TRBJ1-3	TRBD1	-	TGTGCCAGCAGCGGGGGACAGGGGGGAGGAAACACCATATATTTT	CASSGGQGGGNTIYF
TRBV28	TRBJ1-1	TRBD1	-	TGTGCCAGCAGGCGGGACAGCCTTGGGACTGAAGCTTTCTTT	CASRRDSLGTEAFF
TRBV7-9	TRBJ1-1	-	-	TGTGCCAGCAGCCCTGCTCCCAGGAACACTGAAGCTTTCTTT	CASSPAPRNTEAFF
TRBV11-2	TRBJ2-7	TRBD2	-	TGTGCCAGCAGCCCCAGGGGGTTAGCGGGAGGTAGCTCCTACGAGCAGTACTTC	CASSPRGLAGGSSYEQYF
TRBV18	TRBJ2-1	-	-	TGTGCCAGCTCACCCACCGGGGTGCCCTACAATGAGCAGTTCTTC	CASSPTGVPYNEQFF
TRBV7-3	TRBJ2-2	TRBD2	-	TGTGCCAGCAGTCGAACTAGCGGGAATTGGGGGGAGCTGTTTTTT	CASSRTSGNWGELFF
TRBV21-1	TRBJ2-2	-	-	TGTGCCATCCCTAGCGGGGGGCAAGGGGAGCTGTTTTTT	CAIPSGGQGELFF
TRBV9	TRBJ2-1	-	-	TGTGCCAGCAGCGTAGCTCGCGGGACCTACAATGAGCAGTTCTTC	CASSVARGTYNEQFF